This TCR beta chain was profiled in a study of CD8 T cell repertoires and HIV-1 epitope variants. About this clone itself: The antigen remains undetermined.

The CDR3 totals 13 residues. CDR1 MNHNY and CDR2 SVGAGI come from the germline V gene (reference sequence). Trimming removed 6 bases from V and 3 bases from J, with 12 bases in between. Generated by immunoSEQ multiplex PCR, the TCRdb table keeps only in-frame clones and is missing some. This sample yields roughly 1,200 clones, of which about three fifths are seen a single time; around 40% belongs to the top ten. The sequenced material came from cultured CD8+ T cells derived from PBMCs. V is TRBV6-6 and J is TRBJ2-7, with D perhaps given as TRBD1 or TRBD2 (5 bases each). The sequence came from a male donor with HIV. CDR3 DNA sequence: TGTGCCAGCAGACCTATTGGGGGCTACGAGCAGTACTTC. It is translated as CASRPIGGYEQYF.